The present TCR beta chain was sequenced within a study of beta chain features in type 1 diabetes. Study observations and caveats: PCR might show a preference for shorter templates, equally across patients and controls. Sampled from patients, naive, central memory and Treg TCRB repertoires appeared more similar than those sampled from healthy donors.

Reverse transcribing all isolated RNA meant expressed TCRB transcripts were sequenced. Profiled with immunoSEQ multiplex PCR; TCRdb holds only in-frame clones, not every one. The table lists roughly 610,000 clones, 15% to 17% of them singletons. Trimming pared 1 base from V and 7 bases from J, leaving 20 bases between. Germline V gene data show CDR1 as MGHRA and CDR2 as YSYEKL. The CDR3 is 16 residues long. This clone has more than one count but fewer than ten. Its antigen remains unknown. Sequenced input: naive CD4+ T cells from blood. The receptor comes from a man aged 18 to 29 in good health. The chain has TRBV4-1 and TRBJ2-7; D tentatively reads TRBD1 or TRBD2 (5 bases each). DNA for the CDR3: TGCGCCAGCAGCCAAGGTGGGGACCGCGGGCCGGAGGAGCAGTACTTC. It yields the protein CASSQGGDRGPEEQYF.